This TCR beta chain was captured in a study of glioma-infiltrating T cells. Overall study findings and caveats: Very few CDR3 sequences were shared between tissue and blood. Non-neoplastic patients had below-expected tissue-blood divergence, while all gliomas exceeded expectation.

Amplification of TCR alpha and beta CDR3 regions from RNA used iRepertoire nested multiplex PCR. One-step reverse transcription and amplification started from approximately 100-400 ng of tissue mRNA or PBMC total RNA. TCRdb reprocessed the multiplex PCR reads via MiXCR and lists one record per CDR3 protein. The sample consists of about 130,000 distinct CDR3 sequences, around 25% of them appearing once. This clonotype was seen at least ten times. The antigen remains undetermined. CDR3 length: 11 amino acids. Germline V gene lookup returns CDR1 DFQATT and CDR2 SNEGSKA (reference sequence). Trimming stripped 6 bases from V and 4 bases from J, with 7 bases between.

The sequence was collected from a human donor with low-grade glioma or glioblastoma, undergoing nonglioma brain surgery, or in good health (not recorded which). Sequencing was done on a sample of glioma tissue, nonneoplastic brain tissue, or PBMCs (not recorded which). V is TRBV20-1 and J is TRBJ1-5; D is uncertain. The CDR3 bases are TGCAGTGCAAGTAGGAATCAGCCCCAGCATTTT. Translated, it gives CSASRNQPQHF.